The 31 T cell receptor beta chains given below trace back to one sample, sequenced in a study of shared clonotypes between healthy human individuals. Assay used: immunoSEQ multiplex PCR; TCRdb lists only in-frame clones, some missing. In the table there are fewer than 650,000 clones, roughly 79% of which are singletons. The sequenced material came from PBMCs. These receptors came from a woman aged 40 to 50 in good health. Some clones in this sample may be carry-over from other donors' samples.

This chain links TRBV2 with TRBJ1-4; unclear D gene. Germline V gene data show CDR1 as SNHLY and CDR2 as FYNNEI. V was trimmed by 2 bases and J by 7 bases, leaving 14 bases between them. This CDR3 has 15 residues. As DNA, the CDR3 is TGTGCCAGCAGTGAATGGAAGCAGCCGACTGAAAAACTGTTTTTT. Translation gives CASSEWKQPTEKLFF.

As to this clone: Given a much more abundant clone one base away, this may be a read error. The chain carries TRBV28 and TRBJ2-1; TRBD2 matches 15 bases. J was trimmed by 8 bases and V by 6 bases; bases with no gene match: 5. CDR1 and CDR2 (germline): MDHEN, SYDVKM. The CDR3 has 15 amino acids. The CDR3 coding sequence is TGTGCCAGCAGCGGACTAGCGGGAGGGATCGATGAGCAGTTCTTC. Its protein product is CASSGLAGGIDEQFF.

This clone has more than one count but fewer than ten. The chain has TRBV7-2 and TRBJ2-7; 10 bases agree with TRBD2. The junction had 4 bases not matched to a gene; V was cut back by 3 bases and J by 5 bases. Germline V CDR1 and CDR2: SGHTA, FQGNSA. The CDR3 totals 14 residues. In DNA form, the CDR3 reads TGTGCCAGCAGCTTCGCTAGCGGGAGAGACGAGCAGTACTTC. Protein: CASSFASGRDEQYF.

For this clone: Within the sample, other DNA sequences also encode this same CDR3. The J gene is TRBJ2-7, the V gene TRBV5-1, with D perhaps given as TRBD1 or TRBD2 (6 bases each). With 0 bases removed from V and 6 bases from J, the gap between germline ends came to 13 bases. This CDR3 is 14 amino acids long. Germline assignment: CDR1 SGHRS and CDR2 YFSETQ. The CDR3 protein is CASSLAVGGSEQYF. Here the CDR3 DNA reads TGCGCCAGCAGCTTGGCCGTGGGGGGCAGCGAGCAGTACTTC. The variable domain in full, with the rest retrieved from reference TRBV5-1 and TRBJ2-7, is KAGVTQTPRYLIKTRGQQVTLSCSPISGHRSVSWYQQTPGQGLQFLFEYFSETQRNKGNFPGRFSGRQFSNSRSEMNVSTLELGDSALYLCASSLAVGGSEQYFGPGTRLTVT.

The chain links TRBV5-1 to TRBJ2-1; TRBD2 aligns across 11 bases. Germline CDR1 reads SGHRS; CDR2 reads YFSETQ. CDR3 length: 15 amino acids. V shed 3 bases and J 6 bases; nucleotides not matched to a gene: 5. The CDR3 sequence: CASSSGTSGPNEQFF. In DNA form, the CDR3 reads TGCGCCAGCAGCTCCGGGACTAGCGGACCCAATGAGCAGTTCTTC.

Remarks on this clone: This sample also contains other DNA sequences that code for the same CDR3. The rearrangement uses TRBV6-1 and TRBJ2-2; unclear D gene. Germline assignment: CDR1 MNHNS and CDR2 SASEGT. The CDR3 is 13 amino acids. The V and J ends lost 1 base and 1 base respectively, with 1 base between them. In DNA, the CDR3 is TGTGCCAGCAGTGAAGGGAACACCGGGGAGCTGTTTTTT. This encodes CASSEGNTGELFF.

The chain couples TRBV5-6 to TRBJ2-1; a weak D match, TRBD2 (5 bases). Looked up from germline, CDR1 is SGHDT and CDR2 is YYEEEE. This CDR3 has 15 residues. V lost 2 bases and J lost 6, with 15 bases in between. In DNA form, the CDR3 reads TGTGCCAGCAGCTTCAGGTGGGAGCTACGCAATGAGCAGTTCTTC. Protein sequence: CASSFRWELRNEQFF. Full variable domain (remainder filled in from reference TRBV5-6 and TRBJ2-1): DAGVTQSPTHLIKTRGQQVTLRCSPKSGHDTVSWYQQALGQGPQFIFQYYEEEERQRGNFPDRFSGHQFPNYSSELNVNALLLGDSALYLCASSFRWELRNEQFFGPGTRLTVL.

V is TRBV15 and J is TRBJ2-2; D possibly matches TRBD1 or TRBD2 (5 bases each). CDR3 length: 15 residues. Per germline, CDR1 LNHNV and CDR2 YYDKDF (reference sequence). V shed 3 bases and J shed 4 bases, with 12 bases lying between them. CDR3 in DNA: TGTGCCACCAGCAGGGGGCGACTACGCACCGGGGAGCTGTTTTTT. Amino acids: CATSRGRLRTGELFF.

CDR3 bases: TGTGCCAGCAGTTTTTCCGAGGGTGGTAATCAGCCCCAGCATTTT. As protein: CASSFSEGGNQPQHF. The chain uses TRBV28 and TRBJ1-5; D unclear. This CDR3 comprises 15 residues. V dropped 3 bases and J dropped 4 bases, with 13 bases sitting between them. CDR1 is MDHEN and CDR2 is SYDVKM in the germline V gene.

This clone has a count of ten or more. This specimen includes other DNA sequences encoding the same CDR3. J is TRBJ2-1 and V is TRBV7-3, with 7 positions matching TRBD1. The CDR3 has 18 residues. J was trimmed by 6 bases and V by 2 bases; bases with no gene match: 16. Germline V CDR1 and CDR2: SGHTA, FQGTGA. This CDR3 is CASSLGRQGVPTGNEQFF. The CDR3 nucleotides read TGTGCCAGCAGCTTAGGGAGACAGGGAGTTCCAACAGGCAATGAGCAGTTCTTC.

The chain uses TRBV6-5 and TRBJ2-5; D possibly matches TRBD1 or TRBD2 (5 bases each). The CDR3 spans 15 residues. In germline, CDR1 is MNHEY, CDR2 SVGAGI. V was cut by 6 bases and J by 5 bases, with 19 bases left in between. The CDR3 sequence is CASRWLLGAAETQYF. CDR3 DNA: TGTGCCAGCAGGTGGTTACTAGGGGCGGCGGAGACCCAGTACTTC.

This clone turned up a few times. The chain employs TRBV6-1 and TRBJ1-3; no clear D. The CDR3 has 15 amino acids. Trimming took 2 bases from V and 1 from J, leaving 9 bases between them. Germline V gene data show CDR1 as MNHNS and CDR2 as SASEGT. The CDR3 nucleotides are TGTGCCAGCAGTGAATTAGAGCCTTCTGGAAACACCATATATTTT. Amino acids: CASSELEPSGNTIYF.

The chain uses TRBV6-4 and TRBJ2-4; the D is unclear. The V end lost 1 base, the J end lost 0 bases, and 10 bases lay between the germline ends. Per germline, CDR1 MRHNA and CDR2 SNTAGT. The CDR3 length is 16 residues. CDR3 region: CASSDCLLLAKNIQYF. Here the CDR3 DNA reads TGTGCCAGCAGTGACTGCCTCCTATTAGCCAAAAACATTCAGTACTTC.

The chain couples TRBV21-1 to TRBJ2-4; the D call TRBD2 from the table was never checked on the DNA. TRBV21-1 represents a pseudogene. The CDR3 runs 16 residues. CDR3 nucleotides: TGTGCCAGCAGCAAACTAGGCGGAATAGCCAAAAACATTCAGTACTTC. This sequence encodes CASSKLGGIAKNIQYF.

This chain joins TRBV29-1 and TRBJ1-4; no firm D call. Germline V gene sequence: CDR1 SQVTM, CDR2 ANQGSEA. The V gene lost 6 bases and the J gene lost 7 bases, with 15 bases spanning the gap. This CDR3 contains 13 residues. The CDR3 coding sequence is TGCAGCGTCCAAGACGGACGGGGTGAAAAACTGTTTTTT. Amino acid sequence: CSVQDGRGEKLFF.

The chain combines TRBV19 with TRBJ2-6; 7 bases are a match to TRBD1. CDR3 length: 15 amino acids. Germline lookup yields CDR1 LNHDA and CDR2 SQIVND (reference sequence). J was trimmed by 0 bases and V by 5 bases; bases with no gene match: 1. CDR3 sequence (DNA): TGTGCCAGTAGTGGGACAGACTCTGGGGCCAACGTCCTGACTTTC. Its translation is CASSGTDSGANVLTF.

This clone was observed a handful of times. The chain carries TRBV4-2 and TRBJ2-7; TRBD2 aligns across 12 bases. The V segment lost 1 base and the J segment 1 base; nucleotides outside the gene matches: 5. Germline CDR1 reads LGHNA; CDR2 reads YNFKEQ. The CDR3 has 17 residues. The CDR3 here is CASSQGTSGVLSYEQYF. CDR3 in DNA: TGTGCCAGCAGCCAAGGGACTAGCGGGGTTTTATCCTACGAGCAGTACTTC.

Details on this clone: Possible read error: a much larger clone is one base away. The same CDR3 can be traced to other DNA sequences in this sample. This chain links TRBV28 with TRBJ2-7; D remains ambiguous. The CDR3 contains 12 residues. V was trimmed by 6 bases and J by 0 bases, leaving 6 bases between them. The germline V gene has CDR1 MDHEN and CDR2 SYDVKM. The CDR3 coding sequence is TGTGCCAGCAGCTTGAGCTCCTACGAGCAGTACTTC. Translation gives CASSLSSYEQYF.

The rearrangement uses TRBV11-2 and TRBJ2-3; the D gene is possibly TRBD1 (5 bases). Germline CDR1 is SGHAT and CDR2 is FQNNGV. The CDR3 length is 15 residues. The germline V and J ends were trimmed by 3 bases and 0 bases, with 10 bases remaining between them. CDR3 region: CASSFQGTSTDTQYF. DNA for the CDR3: TGTGCCAGCAGCTTCCAGGGAACGAGCACAGATACGCAGTATTTT.

V gene TRBV28 combines with J gene TRBJ2-7, with 8 bases that match TRBD2. Trimming took 8 bases from V and 0 from J; bases not matched to a gene: 6. CDR1 and CDR2 from the germline V gene are MDHEN and SYDVKM. This CDR3 contains 14 residues. The DNA for the CDR3 is TGTGCCAGCGAACCGGGACTAGTCTCCTACGAGCAGTACTTC. It translates to CASEPGLVSYEQYF.

Worth noting for this clone: Different DNA sequences within this sample yield the same CDR3. This chain links TRBV5-1 with TRBJ2-3; the match to TRBD1 covers 11 bases. V shed 2 bases, J shed 4 bases, and the junction held 6 bases outside the gene matches. The germline V gene has CDR1 SGHRS and CDR2 YFSETQ. The CDR3 extends over 16 amino acids. The CDR3 DNA is TGCGCCAGCAGCTTCTCCGGGACAGGGGGTGCAGATACGCAGTATTTT. Amino acid sequence: CASSFSGTGGADTQYF.

In this sample, this clone turned up once. This chain connects TRBV10-3 to TRBJ2-7; D perhaps matches TRBD2 (6 bases). Germline V gene data show CDR1 as ENHRY and CDR2 as SYGVKD. The V end lost 6 bases, the J end lost 3 bases, and 9 bases lay between the germline ends. The CDR3 is made up of 12 amino acids. The CDR3: CAIRGTDYEQYF. CDR3 in DNA: TGTGCCATCAGGGGGACTGACTACGAGCAGTACTTC.

CDR3 residues: CASSQDRQGTFSNQPQHF. The CDR3 DNA reads as TGTGCCAGCAGCCAAGACCGACAGGGAACCTTTAGCAATCAGCCCCAGCATTTT. This rearrangement joins TRBV14 to TRBJ1-5; 7 nucleotides match TRBD1. The germline V gene encodes CDR1 SGHDN and CDR2 FVKESK. Unmatched junction bases numbered 8, after V lost 0 bases and J lost 0 bases. The CDR3 covers 18 residues.

The J gene is TRBJ1-4, the V gene TRBV7-9, with 8 bases matching TRBD1. With 5 bases clipped from V and 4 bases from J, the junction kept 6 bases outside the gene matches. The CDR3 is 15 amino acids. The germline CDR1 and CDR2 sequences are SEHNR and FQNEAQ (reference sequence). For the CDR3, the DNA is TGTGCCAGCAGCCCCGGGACAGGCCATAATGAAAAACTGTTTTTT. It yields the protein CASSPGTGHNEKLFF.

This clone was observed a handful of times. The V and J genes are TRBV13 and TRBJ2-1; the match to TRBD2 covers 11 bases. Trimming at V came to 5 bases and at J to 6 bases, leaving 6 bases not matched to a gene. The CDR3 has 15 residues. Germline CDR1 reads PRHDT; CDR2 reads FYEKMQ (reference sequence). The DNA of the CDR3 is TGTGCCAGCAGCCCGATGGGACTAGCGGCCAATGAGCAGTTCTTC. Amino acid sequence: CASSPMGLAANEQFF. The full variable domain, with the rest looked up from reference TRBV13 and TRBJ2-1, is AAGVIQSPRHLIKEKRETATLKCYPIPRHDTVYWYQQGPGQDPQFLISFYEKMQSDKGSIPDRFSAQQFSDYHSELNMSSLELGDSALYFCASSPMGLAANEQFFGPGTRLTVL.

The V call is TRBV5-6, the J call TRBJ2-5; TRBD1 matches at 7 bases. The end of the DNA aligns better with TRBJ2-7, so the J call may be wrong. The CDR3 loop spans 12 amino acids. The germline gives CDR1 SGHDT, CDR2 YYEEEE. The CDR3 is CASSRDSYEQYF. CDR3 coding DNA: TGTGCCAGCAGCCGGGACAGTTACGAGCAGTACTTC.

In this sample, this clone turned up a few times. The rearrangement links TRBV15 to TRBJ2-1; D possibly matches TRBD1 or TRBD2 (5 bases each). Trimming removed 0 bases at V and 2 bases at J, with 17 bases between. CDR1 LNHNV and CDR2 YYDKDF come from the germline V gene (reference sequence). The CDR3 is 18 residues long. Written as DNA, the CDR3 is TGTGCCACCAGCAGAGATAGTGTGCGGGTGGGACCCTACAATGAGCAGTTCTTC. Its translation is CATSRDSVRVGPYNEQFF.

The CDR3 spells CASSETPSRLEKLFF. CDR3 sequence (DNA): TGTGCCAGCAGCGAGACCCCCAGCCGACTTGAAAAACTGTTTTTT. The chain couples TRBV9 to TRBJ1-4; D is unresolved. The CDR3 is 15 residues long. Trimming stripped 3 bases from V and 7 bases from J, with 16 bases between. Per germline, CDR1 SGDLS and CDR2 YYNGEE.

This clone was seen only once. The chain couples TRBV18 to TRBJ1-6; D gene uncertain. CDR1 and CDR2 (germline): KGHSH, LQKENI. The length of the CDR3 is 13 residues. The V end was cut by 7 bases, the J end by 7 bases, with 11 bases between. As DNA, the CDR3 is TGTGCCAGCTTTGGGGTCATGAATTCACCCCTCCACTTT. It specifies CASFGVMNSPLHF.

The chain is built from TRBV27 and TRBJ2-7; 9 nucleotides agree with TRBD2. Germline CDR1 reads MNHEY; CDR2 reads SMNVEV (reference sequence). V lost 3 bases to trimming and J lost 3 bases; unmatched junction nucleotides: 3. This CDR3 comprises 14 residues. The CDR3 coding sequence is TGTGCCAGCAGTTTTGCGGGGGGGATCTACGAGCAGTACTTC. It specifies CASSFAGGIYEQYF.

This clone came up a few times. The chain combines TRBV7-9 with TRBJ1-2, with D hard to call. V was cut by 1 base and J by 6 bases, with 12 bases left in between. Germline assignment: CDR1 SEHNR and CDR2 FQNEAQ (reference sequence). The CDR3 is made up of 14 amino acids. The DNA for the CDR3 is TGTGCCAGCAGCTTAGACGGGCAGAGGCATGGCTACACCTTC. It encodes CASSLDGQRHGYTF.